This T cell receptor beta chain was sequenced during a study of TIL therapy for anti-PD-1-resistant metastatic lung cancer. Study summary: Progressing patients received lymphodepletion, expanded TIL infusion and IL-2.

Between the trimmed V and J ends, which lost 3 bases and 3 bases, there was a span of 3 bases. Germline CDR1 and CDR2: SNHLY and FYNNEI. The CDR3 is made up of 11 amino acids. The time point: pre-treatment sample, taken before nivolumab and TIL therapy. The libraries were made with immunoSEQ v3. Profiling relied on immunoSEQ multiplex PCR, and the TCRdb table lists in-frame clones only, not all of them. The table shows 50,000 or so clones, with about 80% occurring only once. Sequences were derived from blood, sampled at baseline. The sequence was collected from a woman between 30 and 80 years old with non-small cell lung cancer. The J gene is TRBJ2-7, the V gene TRBV2; D call uncertain. The CDR3 DNA sequence: TGTGCCAGCAGTGACTTCTACGAGCAGTACTTC. Its protein product is CASSDFYEQYF. The whole variable domain, filled in from reference TRBV2 and TRBJ2-7, reads EPEVTQTPSHQVTQMGQEVILRCVPISNHLYFYWYRQILGQKVEFLVSFYNNEISEKSEIFDDQFSVERPDGSNFTLKIRSTKLEDSAMYFCASSDFYEQYFGPGTRLTVT.